A single sample gave rise to the 32 T cell receptor beta chains below, sequenced in a study of cytomegalovirus exposure and HLA in healthy donors. With 60 Vbeta and 13 Jbeta primers, the PCR was carried out. The data were produced by immunoSEQ multiplex PCR, yet TCRdb's version contains in-frame clones alone and is incomplete. In the table there are 150,000 to 200,000 clones, roughly 77% of which are singletons. The sequenced sample consisted of PBMCs. The source of these receptors is a man aged 40-55 years in good health and CMV-seropositive.

V gene TRBV6-1 combines with J gene TRBJ1-5, with TRBD1 identical over 9 bases. The CDR3 contains 16 residues. Trimming removed 4 bases from V and 7 bases from J; junction bases left unmatched: 11. Germline V CDR1 and CDR2: MNHNS, SASEGT. CDR3 amino acids: CASSAQGTGNIQPQHF. CDR3 DNA: TGTGCCAGCAGTGCCCAAGGGACAGGGAATATCCAGCCCCAGCATTTT.

This chain connects TRBV6-1 to TRBJ1-3; 7 bases map to TRBD1. The CDR3 is made up of 14 amino acids. CDR1 and CDR2 from the germline V gene are MNHNS and SASEGT. V gave up 0 bases and J gave up 8 bases; unmatched junction bases: 4. CDR3 residues: CASSEANRGDTIYF. CDR3 in DNA: TGTGCCAGCAGTGAAGCTAACAGGGGAGACACCATATATTTT.

V usage is TRBV25-1 and J usage is TRBJ2-7; 7 nucleotides match TRBD2. Germline CDR1 is MGHDK and CDR2 is SYGVNS. Germline trimming cut 6 bases from V and 6 bases from J; bases unmatched to any gene: 11. This CDR3 has 14 amino acids. The DNA of the CDR3 is TGTGCCAGCAGCCAAGATATAGGGGAGGGCGAGCAGTACTTC. Protein: CASSQDIGEGEQYF.

V gene TRBV10-1 combines with J gene TRBJ1-3; D might be TRBD1 (5 bases). The CDR3 covers 16 residues. Germline assignment: CDR1 WNHNN and CDR2 SYGVQD (reference sequence). With 3 bases removed from V and 2 bases from J, the gap between germline ends came to 14 bases. The CDR3 loop reads CASSDRAPGAGNTIYF. DNA for the CDR3: TGCGCCAGCAGTGATAGAGCGCCGGGGGCTGGAAACACCATATATTTT.

The rearrangement joins TRBV6-1 to TRBJ2-1; 11 bases fit TRBD2. The CDR3 has 15 residues. Unmatched junction bases numbered 5, after V lost 5 bases and J lost 5 bases. The germline gives CDR1 MNHNS, CDR2 SASEGT. For the CDR3, the DNA is TGTGCCAGCAGTATGACTAGCGGGAATCACAATGAGCAGTTCTTC. This encodes CASSMTSGNHNEQFF.

The CDR3 reads CASSPGLLGSTDTQYF. The CDR3 DNA sequence: TGTGCCAGCTCACCGGGACTCCTCGGGAGCACAGATACGCAGTATTTT. This chain links TRBV18 with TRBJ2-3; D is possibly TRBD2 (6 bases). Germline V gene sequence: CDR1 KGHSH, CDR2 LQKENI. The CDR3 has 16 residues. V lost 3 bases and J lost 0, with 13 bases in between. The whole variable domain, filled in from reference TRBV18 and TRBJ2-3, reads NAGVMQNPRHLVRRRGQEARLRCSPMKGHSHVYWYRQLPEEGLKFMVYLQKENIIDESGMPKERFSAEFPKEGPSILRIQQVVRGDSAAYFCASSPGLLGSTDTQYFGPGTRLTVL.

The chain has TRBV19 and TRBJ2-3; 14 bases line up with TRBD2. This CDR3 contains 15 residues. V dropped 3 bases and J dropped 8; count of bases not matched to a gene: 4. Germline-derived CDR1 and CDR2 are LNHDA and SQIVND (reference sequence). The chain's CDR3 is CASSIGTSGSSTQYF. CDR3 bases: TGTGCCAGTAGTATTGGGACTAGCGGGAGTTCTACGCAGTATTTT.

This clone was observed a handful of times. This chain links TRBV5-6 with TRBJ2-2; D is uncertain. This CDR3 spans 13 amino acids. Trimming cost V 4 bases and J 7 bases, with 11 bases left between them. Germline V gene sequence: CDR1 SGHDT, CDR2 YYEEEE. DNA of the CDR3: TGTGCCAGCAGCCTACCGCCGGGCGGGGAGCTGTTTTTT. Amino acid sequence: CASSLPPGGELFF.

This chain connects TRBV21-1 to TRBJ1-1. TRBV21-1 is described as a pseudogene. The CDR3 spans 12 residues. The CDR3 DNA is TGTGCCAGCAGCATGGCGGGGGGTGGAGCTTTCTTT. It codes for CASSMAGGGAFF.

This clone was seen once. The V call is TRBV14, the J call TRBJ2-7, with a tentative D call TRBD2 (5 bases). The CDR3 runs 15 residues. CDR1 and CDR2 from the germline V gene are SGHDN and FVKESK. V dropped 4 bases and J dropped 2 bases, with 15 bases sitting between them. The CDR3: CASSLWESPPYEQYF. Written as DNA, the CDR3 is TGTGCCAGCAGCCTATGGGAGTCCCCACCCTACGAGCAGTACTTC.

This chain's CDR3 is CASSQEGGSQYF. The CDR3 DNA sequence: TGCGCCAGCAGCCAGGAGGGGGGGTCCCAGTACTTC. V usage is TRBV4-1 and J usage is TRBJ2-5, with D perhaps matching TRBD2 (7 bases). The V end was cut by 3 bases, the J end by 9 bases, with 11 bases between. Germline CDR1 MGHRA, CDR2 YSYEKL. The CDR3 runs 12 residues.

This chain uses TRBV4-3 with TRBJ1-4; D not certain. Trimming shortened V by 0 bases and J by 5 bases, and 22 bases separated the two germline ends. This CDR3 spans 19 amino acids. The germline V gene has CDR1 LGHNA and CDR2 YSLEER. The CDR3 bases are TGCGCCAGCAGCCAAGAATATAACCCCTCGCAGCCGGGAAATGAAAAACTGTTTTTT. This gives the protein CASSQEYNPSQPGNEKLFF.

V and J are TRBV11-2 and TRBJ2-3; 13 nucleotides line up with TRBD2. The CDR3 contains 16 residues. The J segment lost 2 bases and the V segment lost 5 bases, leaving 4 bases of the junction unmatched. Germline V gene sequence: CDR1 SGHAT, CDR2 FQNNGV. The CDR3: CASSIGLAGDTDTQYF. CDR3 DNA: TGTGCCAGCAGCATAGGACTAGCGGGGGACACAGATACGCAGTATTTT.

The rearrangement joins TRBV5-3 to TRBJ1-4; the D is unclear. TRBV5-3 qualifies as an ORF whose function is uncertain. Trimming left V 3 bases short and J 6 bases short, with 18 bases between. The CDR3 sequence is 16 residues long. The CDR3 spells CARSWPPGGIDEKLFF. Written as DNA, the CDR3 is TGTGCCAGAAGCTGGCCCCCGGGAGGGATCGATGAAAAACTGTTTTTT.

This chain uses TRBV2 with TRBJ2-3; 10 nucleotides match TRBD1. Trimming removed 4 bases from V and 6 bases from J; junction bases left unmatched: 4. The length of the CDR3 is 14 residues. Germline assignment: CDR1 SNHLY and CDR2 FYNNEI. Here the CDR3 reads CASSGTGGRDTQYF. The CDR3 DNA sequence: TGTGCCAGCAGTGGGACAGGGGGTCGGGATACGCAGTATTTT. The full variable domain, completed using reference TRBV2 and TRBJ2-3, is EPEVTQTPSHQVTQMGQEVILRCVPISNHLYFYWYRQILGQKVEFLVSFYNNEISEKSEIFDDQFSVERPDGSNFTLKIRSTKLEDSAMYFCASSGTGGRDTQYFGPGTRLTVL.

The V and J genes are TRBV18 and TRBJ2-5, with D possibly being TRBD2 (5 bases). The J call may be mistaken, given a closer DNA end match to TRBJ2-7. The CDR3 extends over 14 amino acids. Germline CDR1 and CDR2: KGHSH and LQKENI. The CDR3 region has the DNA TGTGCCAGCTCACCGGCCGGGATCCCCTACGAGCAGTACTTC. Amino acids: CASSPAGIPYEQYF.

The V gene is TRBV25-1, the J gene TRBJ2-7; 7 bases are shared with TRBD1. V trimming: 4 bases; J trimming: 3 bases; junction bases outside the gene matches: 9. The CDR3 length is 15 residues. CDR1 is MGHDK, CDR2 SYGVNS, per germline. The CDR3 DNA reads TGTGCCAGCAGTGGGGGGACAGAGACTATCTACGAGCAGTACTTC. It specifies CASSGGTETIYEQYF.

The gene calls are TRBV5-1 and TRBJ2-1; 8 bases agree with TRBD2. The germline gives CDR1 SGHRS, CDR2 YFSETQ. This CDR3 has 16 amino acids. V was pared by 4 bases and J by 0 bases, with 6 bases of the junction left unmatched. CDR3 sequence reads: CASSGSGESSYNEQFF. The CDR3 DNA reads TGCGCCAGCAGCGGTAGCGGGGAGAGCTCCTACAATGAGCAGTTCTTC.

The table lists this clone with a count of one. The rearrangement uses TRBV19 and TRBJ1-1, with a tentative D call TRBD1 (5 bases). Germline V gene lookup returns CDR1 LNHDA and CDR2 SQIVND (reference sequence). The CDR3 consists of 14 residues. Between the trimmed V and J ends, which lost 7 bases and 0 bases, there was a span of 12 bases. The CDR3 sequence: CASIRTGMNTEAFF. Written as DNA, the CDR3 is TGTGCCAGTATCCGAACAGGAATGAACACTGAAGCTTTCTTT.

This chain links TRBV10-3 with TRBJ1-2; possibly TRBD1 for D (6 bases). The CDR3 has 15 residues. Germline V gives CDR1 ENHRY, CDR2 SYGVKD. V lost 6 bases to trimming and J lost 2 bases, with 16 bases between them. The CDR3 reads CAIREGDFLNYGYTF. The DNA for the CDR3 is TGTGCCATCAGGGAGGGGGACTTTCTCAACTATGGCTACACCTTC.

In the case of this clone: Other DNA sequences in this specimen translate into the identical CDR3. This chain joins TRBV6-5 and TRBJ2-7; 8 positions match TRBD2. The CDR3 sequence is 14 residues long. Per the germline V gene, CDR1 is MNHEY and CDR2 is SVGAGI. Trimming took 2 bases from V and 1 from J; bases not matched to a gene: 1. CDR3: CASSYRGGSYEQYF. For the CDR3, the DNA is TGTGCCAGCAGTTACCGGGGGGGGTCCTACGAGCAGTACTTC.

This sequence joins TRBV7-2 and TRBJ2-5; TRBD2 is a possible D gene (6 bases). Germline V lookup: CDR1 SGHTA, CDR2 FQGNSA. The germline V and J ends were trimmed by 5 bases and 2 bases, with 15 bases remaining between them. The CDR3 extends over 15 amino acids. CDR3 sequence (DNA): TGTGCCAGCAGCGACCGAGCGGGTAGACAAGAGACCCAGTACTTC. Amino acid sequence: CASSDRAGRQETQYF.

The chain has TRBV5-1 and TRBJ2-3; 9 bases map to TRBD1. Unmatched junction bases numbered 7, after V lost 4 bases and J lost 4 bases. The germline V gene has CDR1 SGHRS and CDR2 YFSETQ. The CDR3 totals 15 residues. CDR3 nucleotides: TGCGCCAGCAGCCAAACAGGGGGCTTAGCAGATACGCAGTATTTT. Translated, it gives CASSQTGGLADTQYF.

The chain links TRBV7-3 to TRBJ2-2, with D perhaps matching TRBD1 (7 bases). Germline V lookup: CDR1 SGHTA, CDR2 FQGTGA. The CDR3 runs 15 residues. V was pared by 2 bases and J by 6 bases, with 13 bases between. The CDR3 nucleotides read TGTGCCAGCAGCTTACAGGGGGGTGGTGCCGGGGAGCTGTTTTTT. As protein: CASSLQGGGAGELFF.

J is TRBJ2-1 and V is TRBV5-5, with TRBD2 matching over 7 bases. The V gene end was trimmed by 1 base and the J gene end by 3 bases; junction bases not matched to a gene: 4. This CDR3 spans 15 amino acids. Germline-derived CDR1 and CDR2 are SGHKS and YYEKEE (reference sequence). This chain's CDR3 is CASSLRPSGYNEQFF. CDR3 nucleotides: TGTGCCAGCAGCTTGCGGCCTAGCGGCTACAATGAGCAGTTCTTC.

The table lists this clone with a few counts. The V and J genes are TRBV19 and TRBJ2-2, with 8 bases lining up with TRBD2. The trim removed 3 bases at V and 8 bases at J, leaving 8 bases unmatched. The CDR3 is 15 amino acids. In germline, CDR1 is LNHDA, CDR2 SQIVND (reference sequence). The CDR3 DNA is TGTGCCAGTAGTATTGGACTAGCCTCCGGGGGGGAGCTGTTTTTT. Amino acid sequence: CASSIGLASGGELFF.

This clone has just one count. The chain uses TRBV9 and TRBJ2-1, with D perhaps TRBD1 (6 bases). The CDR3 has 14 residues. Between the trimmed V and J ends, which lost 4 bases and 7 bases, there was a span of 15 bases. Germline V lookup: CDR1 SGDLS, CDR2 YYNGEE. CDR3 amino acids: CASSPGVAGNEQFF. In nucleotides, the CDR3 is TGTGCCAGCAGCCCAGGGGTGGCTGGGAATGAGCAGTTCTTC.

A note on this clone: At one boundary the junction diverges from the germline segment, which might be a read error. The J gene is TRBJ2-7, the V gene TRBV5-1; D not resolved. Germline CDR1 and CDR2: SGHRS and YFSETQ. CDR3 length: 13 amino acids. CDR3: CASSLSTAYEQYF. CDR3 bases: TGCGCTAGCAGCTTAAGTACGGCCTACGAGCAGTACTTC.

CDR3 in amino acids: CASSYSRTGVNYGYTF. The DNA of the CDR3 is TGTGCCAGCAGTTACTCTCGGACAGGGGTGAACTATGGCTACACCTTC. The chain couples TRBV6-6 to TRBJ1-2; 9 bases fit TRBD1. V trimming: 0 bases; J trimming: 2 bases; junction bases outside the gene matches: 4. CDR1 and CDR2 (germline): MNHNY, SVGAGI (reference sequence). The CDR3 loop spans 16 amino acids.

This clone was counted once. In the same sample, other DNA sequences code for this CDR3. The chain uses TRBV10-3 and TRBJ2-7; the match to TRBD1 covers 9 bases. With V trimmed by 10 bases and J by 2 bases, 9 bases remained unmatched. This CDR3 is 14 amino acids long. Germline CDR1 is ENHRY and CDR2 is SYGVKD. Here the CDR3 DNA reads TGTGCCACCTGTCCCGGACAGGGGACCTACGAGCAGTACTTC. Its translation is CATCPGQGTYEQYF.

The V call is TRBV28, the J call TRBJ1-4; D ambiguous. Trimming cost V 5 bases and J 7 bases, with 11 bases left between them. There are 13 residues in the CDR3. CDR1 MDHEN and CDR2 SYDVKM come from the germline V gene. CDR3 in amino acids: CASSPYEGEKLFF. The CDR3 bases are TGTGCCAGCAGTCCGTACGAGGGTGAAAAACTGTTTTTT.

In regard to this clone: Other DNA sequences in this sample translate to the same CDR3. The chain links TRBV4-1 to TRBJ2-7, with TRBD2 matching over 9 bases. The germline gives CDR1 MGHRA, CDR2 YSYEKL. The V and J ends lost 0 bases and 3 bases, in that order; junction bases with no gene match: 3. This CDR3 contains 15 residues. The CDR3: CASSQDLTSGYEQYF. The CDR3, as DNA: TGCGCCAGCAGCCAAGATTTGACTAGCGGCTACGAGCAGTACTTC.